A single sample gave rise to the 31 T cell receptor beta chains below, sequenced in a study of metastatic and nonmetastatic thyroid tumors. No treatment of any kind had been given to any patient before thyroid surgery. TCRdb reanalyzed the PCR reads with MiXCR. The table records about 41,000 clones, less than 25% of them present only once. Sequencing used tumor tissue. These receptors came from a female donor with papillary thyroid cancer or a benign thyroid nodule (not recorded which). Some clones in this sample may be carry-over from other donors' samples.

This chain connects TRBV6-5 to TRBJ2-7; D is unclear. V was pared by 2 bases and J by 0 bases, with 8 bases between. CDR1 is MNHEY, CDR2 SVGAGI, per germline. The length of the CDR3 is 14 residues. Written as DNA, the CDR3 is TGTGCCAGCAGTTACCTGGGAAACTCCTACGAGCAGTACTTC. This encodes CASSYLGNSYEQYF.

This clone was observed a few times. J is TRBJ2-2 and V is TRBV2; 12 nucleotides align to TRBD2. Germline V CDR1 and CDR2: SNHLY, FYNNEI. The trim removed 7 bases at V and 10 bases at J, leaving 10 bases unmatched. The CDR3 is made up of 15 amino acids. The CDR3 loop reads CASNQLAGGPEELFF. The CDR3 nucleotides read TGTGCCAGCAACCAACTAGCGGGAGGCCCCGAGGAGCTGTTTTTT.

This clone has a count of ten or more. The gene calls are TRBV29-1 and TRBJ2-2, with TRBD1 matching 7 bases. Germline CDR1 reads SQVTM; CDR2 reads ANQGSEA. The CDR3 is 15 amino acids. Trimming took 3 bases from V and 6 from J; bases not matched to a gene: 10. The CDR3 here is CSVDPGQGVAGELFF. CDR3 sequence (DNA): TGCAGCGTTGACCCCGGGCAGGGGGTGGCCGGGGAGCTGTTTTTT.

This clone was counted many times. V gene TRBV7-7 combines with J gene TRBJ2-5; TRBD1 aligns across 10 bases. Germline CDR1 and CDR2: SSHAT and FNYEAQ (reference sequence). V lost 5 bases and J lost 3; bases outside the gene matches: 6. This CDR3 is 15 amino acids long. DNA for the CDR3: TGTGCCAGCAGCGAAGGACAGGGGGTAGAAGAGACCCAGTACTTC. Its protein product is CASSEGQGVEETQYF.

In its sample, this clone was seen a few times. The chain recombines TRBV28 with TRBJ1-6, with a possible D match to TRBD1 (6 bases). Trimming stripped 6 bases from V and 5 bases from J, with 17 bases between. The CDR3 covers 16 residues. The V gene's germline CDR1 is MDHEN and CDR2 SYDVKM. CDR3 coding DNA: TGTGCCAGCAGAGGGACACAGGGTACGGATAATTCACCCCTCCACTTT. Translating it yields CASRGTQGTDNSPLHF.

This clone was picked up many times. The chain recombines TRBV27 with TRBJ2-1, with D hard to call. V was shortened by 9 bases and J by 3 bases, with 15 bases between the two germline ends. CDR3 length equals 14 residues. Germline loops: CDR1 MNHEY, CDR2 SMNVEV (reference sequence). CDR3 sequence: CASQNPQDYNEQFF. In nucleotides, the CDR3 is TGTGCCAGTCAAAACCCCCAGGACTACAATGAGCAGTTCTTC.

V and J are TRBV20-1 and TRBJ2-7, with unresolved D. V lost 6 bases and J 1 base, leaving 7 bases between the germline ends. Germline CDR1 DFQATT, CDR2 SNEGSKA (reference sequence). CDR3 length equals 11 residues. This chain's CDR3 is CSAKASYEQYF. Written as DNA, the CDR3 is TGCAGTGCCAAAGCATCCTACGAGCAGTACTTC.

This clone was detected a few times. The chain carries TRBV20-1 and TRBJ2-3; the match to TRBD2 covers 12 bases. Germline lookup yields CDR1 DFQATT and CDR2 SNEGSKA (reference sequence). Trimming removed 2 bases from V and 4 bases from J; junction bases left unmatched: 7. The CDR3 runs 16 residues. The CDR3 nucleotides are TGCAGTGCTAGACCCACTAGCGGGAGGTTCGCAGATACGCAGTATTTT. It encodes CSARPTSGRFADTQYF.

This clone was observed a handful of times. The CDR3 bases are TGTGCCAGCAGTTTATCGGGCAGGGCAGGCTACGAGCAGTACTTC. It codes for CASSLSGRAGYEQYF. V usage is TRBV28 and J usage is TRBJ2-7; D is perhaps TRBD1 (5 bases). Trimming took 1 base from V and 3 from J, leaving 13 bases between them. The CDR3 consists of 15 residues. Germline V gene lookup returns CDR1 MDHEN and CDR2 SYDVKM.

This clone has at least ten counts. For the CDR3, the DNA is TGTGCCAGCAGTGACACTAGCACTTACGAGCAGTACGTC. The encoded protein is CASSDTSTYEQYV. The chain has TRBV6-4 and TRBJ2-7, with a weak D call TRBD2 (6 bases). Germline CDR1 reads MRHNA; CDR2 reads SNTAGT. The CDR3 contains 13 residues. The germline V and J ends were trimmed by 2 bases and 4 bases, with 9 bases remaining between them.

This clone turned up a few times. An end of the junction differs from the germline gene, which may be a read error. The chain joins TRBV19 to TRBJ2-1; possible D gene TRBD1, 6 bases. Germline V gives CDR1 LNHDA, CDR2 SQIVND (reference sequence). The CDR3 is made up of 14 amino acids. Here the CDR3 reads CASGGRGLYNDQFF. The CDR3 DNA reads TGTGCCAGTGGTGGCAGGGGTTTGTACAATGATCAGTTCTTC. The full variable domain, rest sourced from reference TRBV19 and TRBJ2-1, is DGGITQSPKYLFRKEGQNVTLSCEQNLNHDAMYWYRQDPGQGLRLIYYSQIVNDFQKGDIAEGYSVSREKKESFPLTVTSAQKNPTAFYLCASGGRGLYNDQFFGPGTRLTVL.

J is TRBJ2-2 and V is TRBV5-1; maybe TRBD1 (6 bases). CDR1 and CDR2 from the germline V gene are SGHRS and YFSETQ. The CDR3 sequence is 15 residues long. Trimming shortened V by 0 bases and J by 1 base, and 7 bases separated the two germline ends. The CDR3 bases are TGCGCCAGCAGCTTGGTACAGGGGAACACCGGGGAGCTGTTTTTT. As protein: CASSLVQGNTGELFF. The full variable domain, with the rest looked up from reference TRBV5-1 and TRBJ2-2, is KAGVTQTPRYLIKTRGQQVTLSCSPISGHRSVSWYQQTPGQGLQFLFEYFSETQRNKGNFPGRFSGRQFSNSRSEMNVSTLELGDSALYLCASSLVQGNTGELFFGEGSRLTVL.

V usage is TRBV2 and J usage is TRBJ2-7; a possible D gene is TRBD2 (5 bases). The CDR3 contains 13 residues. V was trimmed by 6 bases and J by 3 bases, leaving 12 bases between them. In germline, CDR1 is SNHLY, CDR2 FYNNEI. The CDR3 nucleotides read TGTGCCAGCAGGAGGGCGTGGGTCTACGAGCAGTACTTC. This sequence encodes CASRRAWVYEQYF.

The chain recombines TRBV5-1 with TRBJ2-3; TRBD2 matches 9 bases. CDR3 size: 14 residues. Germline CDR1 and CDR2: SGHRS and YFSETQ. The V segment lost 2 bases and the J segment 6 bases; nucleotides outside the gene matches: 4. The CDR3 here is CASSFSGSVDTQYF. DNA for the CDR3: TGCGCCAGCAGCTTTAGCGGGAGTGTGGATACGCAGTATTTT.

The chain combines TRBV2 with TRBJ2-3; no clear D gene. The germline CDR1 and CDR2 sequences are SNHLY and FYNNEI. V lost 6 bases and J lost 6, with 10 bases in between. The CDR3 runs 12 residues. Here the CDR3 DNA reads TGTGCCAGCAGACTGTCCGGGGATACGCAGTATTTT. It codes for CASRLSGDTQYF.

V and J are TRBV28 and TRBJ2-7; tentative D call: TRBD2 (5 bases). The CDR3 covers 14 residues. V was clipped by 6 bases and J by 3 bases, with 15 bases between them. Looked up from germline, CDR1 is MDHEN and CDR2 is SYDVKM. CDR3 nucleotides: TGTGCCAGCAGACGATCGGAGGATGACTACGAGCAGTACTTC. It encodes CASRRSEDDYEQYF.

This clone was counted at least ten times. The gene calls are TRBV29-1 and TRBJ1-2; 10 bases fit TRBD1. The CDR3 length is 14 residues. From germline, CDR1 is SQVTM and CDR2 ANQGSEA. Losses at the gene ends were 1 base for V and 7 bases for J; bases not matched to a gene: 6. DNA for the CDR3: TGCAGCGTTGAAGGTCGACAGGGGGCGAGTGGCTACACCTTC. Translating gives CSVEGRQGASGYTF.

This clone was observed a few times. The chain combines TRBV6-1 with TRBJ2-7; 8 nucleotides match TRBD1. The V and J ends lost 5 bases and 5 bases, in that order; junction bases with no gene match: 11. Looked up from germline, CDR1 is MNHNS and CDR2 is SASEGT. CDR3 size: 15 residues. CDR3 in amino acids: CASSSDRVNWNEQYF. CDR3 coding DNA: TGTGCCAGCAGTTCGGACAGGGTCAATTGGAACGAGCAGTACTTC.

The V gene is TRBV5-1, the J gene TRBJ1-2; D remains unclear. Trimming stripped 0 bases from V and 2 bases from J, with 8 bases between. The CDR3 totals 14 residues. CDR1 and CDR2 from the germline V gene are SGHRS and YFSETQ. CDR3 loop: CASSLAPQNYGYTF. The CDR3 DNA reads as TGCGCCAGCAGCTTGGCTCCCCAGAACTATGGCTACACCTTC.

As to this clone: The junction shows a germline mismatch at one end, possibly a read error. The chain recombines TRBV7-7 with TRBJ2-2; 8 nucleotides align to TRBD1. CDR1 and CDR2 (germline): SSHAT, FNYEAQ (reference sequence). The CDR3 contains 13 residues. CDR3 bases: TGTGCTAGCAGCAAACAGGGGGCCGGGGAGCTGTTTTTT. Translation gives CASSKQGAGELFF. Based on the CDR3 plus reference TRBV7-7 and TRBJ2-2, the full variable domain is GAGVSQSPRYKVTKRGQDVTLRCDPISSHATLYWYQQALGQGPEFLTYFNYEAQPDKSGLPSDRFSAERPEGSISTLTIQRTEQRDSAMYRCASSKQGAGELFFGEGSRLTVL.

This clone was detected many times. V usage is TRBV7-2 and J usage is TRBJ2-3, with D uncertain. The germline CDR1 and CDR2 sequences are SGHTA and FQGNSA. The CDR3 is 13 amino acids. Trimming took off 2 bases at V and 7 bases at J, with 10 bases between the two ends. The CDR3 coding sequence is TGTGCCAGCAGCTTATCCGGACGGAATACGCAGTATTTT. This codes for CASSLSGRNTQYF.

A remark on this clone: A much bigger clone sits one base away, suggesting this may be a read error. The chain joins TRBV20-1 to TRBJ2-5; 11 bases map to TRBD2. Germline-derived CDR1 and CDR2 are DFQATT and SNEGSKA (reference sequence). This CDR3 is 13 amino acids long. V was clipped by 3 bases and J by 4 bases; unmatched bases: 1. CDR3 region: CSASGLAGETQYF. The CDR3, as DNA: TGCAGTGCTAGTGGACTAGCGGGAGAGACCCAGTACTTC.

V usage is TRBV20-1 and J usage is TRBJ2-7, with 10 bases aligning to TRBD1. J gave up 5 bases and V 3 bases, and 7 bases lay outside the gene matches. Germline V gives CDR1 DFQATT, CDR2 SNEGSKA (reference sequence). The CDR3 loop spans 14 amino acids. The CDR3 DNA follows: TGCAGTGCTAGGACCGACAGGGGGCTCCACGAGCAGTACTTC. Translating gives CSARTDRGLHEQYF.

This clone is medium-sized in the sample. The chain has TRBV7-9 and TRBJ2-7, with no clear D. Trimming removed 1 base from V and 3 bases from J, with 4 bases in between. The CDR3 contains 12 residues. The germline V gene encodes CDR1 SEHNR and CDR2 FQNEAQ (reference sequence). The CDR3 loop is CASSLVGYEQYF. DNA for the CDR3: TGTGCCAGCAGCTTAGTTGGCTACGAGCAGTACTTC.

The rearrangement links TRBV4-1 to TRBJ2-3, with D perhaps matching TRBD1 (5 bases). V lost 0 bases and J 1 base, leaving 14 bases between the germline ends. This CDR3 contains 17 residues. Germline V lookup: CDR1 MGHRA, CDR2 YSYEKL. CDR3 DNA sequence: TGCGCCAGCAGCCAAGATACGGCAGGGCAGGGCACAGATACGCAGTATTTT. Residues: CASSQDTAGQGTDTQYF.

Note on this clone: A junction end diverges from the germline sequence, so it may reflect a read error. The chain is built from TRBV20-1 and TRBJ2-1, with TRBD1 matching over 9 bases. Germline V gives CDR1 DFQATT, CDR2 SNEGSKA (reference sequence). The CDR3 runs 15 residues. CDR3 DNA: TGCAGTGCTACACAGGGGGCTCTTTCCTACAATGGGCAGTTCTTC. The encoded protein is CSATQGALSYNGQFF.

The V gene is TRBV4-2, the J gene TRBJ2-5; D gene ambiguous. The V end was cut by 0 bases, the J end by 7 bases, with 15 bases between. Per germline, CDR1 LGHNA and CDR2 YNFKEQ. The CDR3 runs 15 residues. CDR3 bases: TGTGCCAGCAGCCAAGATTGGGTAGGATCAGGGACCCAGTACTTC. Translation: CASSQDWVGSGTQYF.

This clone was counted ten times or more. The CDR3 DNA follows: TGTGCCAGCAGCTTAGTTGGGGCAGGGGAGACCCAGTACTTC. The encoded protein is CASSLVGAGETQYF. This chain joins TRBV5-6 and TRBJ2-5, with a possible D match to TRBD1 (5 bases). CDR1 is SGHDT and CDR2 is YYEEEE in the germline V gene. The CDR3 has 14 amino acids. The V end lost 2 bases, the J end lost 5 bases, and 13 bases lay between the germline ends.

Only a few counts were recorded for this clone. This could be a read error, since a much larger clone is one nucleotide away. V is TRBV11-1 and J is TRBJ2-1; 7 nucleotides line up with TRBD1. CDR1 and CDR2 from the germline V gene are SGHAT and FQDESV (reference sequence). The CDR3 loop spans 16 amino acids. CDR3 sequence reads: CASSTFRTGPYDEQFF. The CDR3 DNA reads TGTGCCAGCAGCACGTTTCGGACAGGACCCTACGATGAGCAGTTCTTC. The full variable domain, completed using reference TRBV11-1 and TRBJ2-1, is EAEVAQSPRYKITEKSQAVAFWCDPISGHATLYWYRQILGQGPELLVQFQDESVVDDSQLPKDRFSAERLKGVDSTLKIQPAELGDSAMYLCASSTFRTGPYDEQFFGPGTRLTVL.

The rearrangement uses TRBV20-1 and TRBJ2-3, with TRBD2 matching over 8 bases. This CDR3 has 15 residues. The V gene end was trimmed by 6 bases and the J gene end by 3 bases; junction bases not matched to a gene: 11. The germline CDR1 and CDR2 sequences are DFQATT and SNEGSKA (reference sequence). CDR3 DNA: TGCAGTGCGAGGGGCGGAGCGGGAGAGACAGATACGCAGTATTTT. The encoded protein is CSARGGAGETDTQYF.

This clone has ten or more counts. The genes are TRBV6-1 and TRBJ1-1; D is perhaps TRBD1 (5 bases). The germline V and J ends were trimmed by 2 bases and 5 bases, with 15 bases remaining between them. Germline V gene sequence: CDR1 MNHNS, CDR2 SASEGT. The CDR3 consists of 15 residues. Here the CDR3 reads CASSEQPGSATEAFF. The CDR3 DNA reads as TGTGCCAGCAGTGAACAGCCAGGGTCGGCGACTGAAGCTTTCTTT.